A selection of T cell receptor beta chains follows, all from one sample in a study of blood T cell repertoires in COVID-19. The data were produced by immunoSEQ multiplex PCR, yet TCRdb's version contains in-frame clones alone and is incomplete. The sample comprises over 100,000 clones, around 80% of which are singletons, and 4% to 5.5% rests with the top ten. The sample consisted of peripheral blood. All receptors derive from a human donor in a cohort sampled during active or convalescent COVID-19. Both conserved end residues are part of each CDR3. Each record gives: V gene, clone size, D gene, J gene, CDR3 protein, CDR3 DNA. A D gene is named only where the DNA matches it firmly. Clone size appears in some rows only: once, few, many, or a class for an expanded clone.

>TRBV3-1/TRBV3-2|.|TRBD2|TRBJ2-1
CASSQDLGSGREQFF
TGTGCCAGCAGCCAAGACCTGGGTAGCGGGAGGGAGCAGTTCTTC
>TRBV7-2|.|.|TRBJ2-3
CASSLVGSSTDTQYF
TGTGCCAGCAGCTTAGTCGGTTCAAGCACAGATACGCAGTATTTT
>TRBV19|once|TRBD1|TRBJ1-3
CASRDRGRAGNTIYF
TGTGCCAGCCGGGACAGGGGGCGGGCAGGAAACACCATATATTTT
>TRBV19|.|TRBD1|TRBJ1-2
CASSLTSGTGMMGYTF
TGTGCCAGTAGCCTCACCTCCGGGACAGGGATGATGGGCTACACCTTC
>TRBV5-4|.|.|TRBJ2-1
CASSGSSYNEQFF
TGTGCCAGCAGCGGCAGCTCCTACAATGAGCAGTTCTTC
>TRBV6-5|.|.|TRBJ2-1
CASSYGSTGQFF
TGTGCCAGCAGTTATGGATCCACAGGGCAGTTCTTC
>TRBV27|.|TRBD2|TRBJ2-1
CASSSSPGGGYNEQFF
TGTGCCAGCAGCAGTTCGCCGGGAGGAGGATACAATGAGCAGTTCTTC
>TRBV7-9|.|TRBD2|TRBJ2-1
CASSSRISLAGGSGEQFF
TGTGCCAGCAGCTCCCGCATCTCACTAGCGGGGGGTTCCGGTGAGCAGTTCTTC
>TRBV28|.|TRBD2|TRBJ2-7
CASSLRLVGGRFDEQYF
TGTGCCAGCAGTTTAAGGCTTGTTGGCGGGAGGTTTGACGAGCAGTACTTC
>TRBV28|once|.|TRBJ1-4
CASSLGYRGIEKLFF
TGTGCCAGCAGTTTAGGTTACCGGGGGATTGAAAAACTGTTTTTT
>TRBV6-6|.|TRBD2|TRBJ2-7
CASIGGSRSYEQYF
TGTGCCAGCATCGGCGGGAGCCGCTCCTACGAGCAGTACTTC
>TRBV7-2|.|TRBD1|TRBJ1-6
CASSLRSQGPFHF
TGTGCCAGCAGCTTAAGATCACAGGGGCCATTCCACTTT
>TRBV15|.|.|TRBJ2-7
CATSREPDQDYEQYF
TGTGCCACCAGCAGAGAGCCAGATCAAGACTACGAGCAGTACTTC
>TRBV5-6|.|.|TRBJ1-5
CASSSTDRTYQPQHF
TGTGCCAGCAGCTCGACCGACAGAACCTATCAGCCCCAGCATTTT
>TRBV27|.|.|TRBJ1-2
CASSSGGGDYGYTF
TGTGCCAGCTCATCGGGCGGGGGTGACTATGGCTACACCTTC
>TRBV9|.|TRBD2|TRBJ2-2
CASSVDPSGVTGELFF
TGTGCCAGCAGCGTAGACCCTAGCGGGGTCACCGGGGAGCTGTTTTTT
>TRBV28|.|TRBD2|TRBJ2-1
CASSRPSGRGDEQFF
TGTGCCAGCAGTAGGCCTAGCGGGAGAGGAGATGAGCAGTTCTTC
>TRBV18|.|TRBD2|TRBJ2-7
CASSQSTSGGNSYEQYF
TGTGCCAGCTCACAAAGCACTAGCGGGGGTAACTCCTACGAGCAGTACTTC